A single sample is the source of the 3 T cell receptor beta chains below, sequenced in a study of cytomegalovirus exposure and HLA in healthy donors. Repertoires were generated with immunoSEQ multiplex PCR, while TCRdb's copy carries only in-frame clones and drops some. The sample has 150,000 to 200,000 clones, 85% to 90% seen once. Sequencing used PBMCs. These receptors all stem from a woman between 25 and 40 years old in good health and CMV-seronegative.

In this sample, this clone turned up once. This chain links TRBV18 with TRBJ2-1, with D unresolved. The germline V gene has CDR1 KGHSH and CDR2 LQKENI. V was cut by 2 bases and J by 4 bases, with 12 bases left in between. CDR3 length equals 15 residues. The CDR3 DNA is TGTGCCAGCTCACCATCGGTTGGGCCATACAATGAGCAGTTCTTC. Translation gives CASSPSVGPYNEQFF.

The chain uses TRBV19 and TRBJ2-1; D remains ambiguous. The V and J ends lost 5 bases and 5 bases respectively, with 7 bases between them. CDR1 and CDR2 (germline): LNHDA, SQIVND (reference sequence). The CDR3 covers 12 residues. The CDR3 loop is CASSVLNNEQFF. DNA of the CDR3: TGTGCCAGTAGTGTCTTAAACAATGAGCAGTTCTTC.

V is TRBV7-9 and J is TRBJ2-3, with TRBD2 matching 14 bases. CDR3 length equals 18 residues. With V trimmed by 1 base and J by 4 bases, 7 bases remained unmatched. The V gene's germline CDR1 is SEHNR and CDR2 FQNEAQ (reference sequence). CDR3 region: CASSLGLAGGHAADTQYF. CDR3 coding DNA: TGTGCCAGCAGCTTAGGACTAGCGGGGGGGCATGCGGCAGATACGCAGTATTTT.